A single sample is the source of the 25 T cell receptor beta chains below, sequenced in a study of neurological immune-mediated disorders. MiXCR was run by TCRdb on the 5' RACE reads, yielding one entry per CDR3 protein. The data contain 74,000 or so distinct CDR3 sequences, 9.4% of them singletons. The sample consisted of PBMCs. These receptors all stem from a man in his fifties in good health.

In its sample, this clonotype was seen many times. V usage is TRBV20-1 and J usage is TRBJ1-4, with TRBD1 as a possible D gene (6 bases). Between the trimmed V and J ends, which lost 2 bases and 3 bases, there was a span of 10 bases. Germline V CDR1 and CDR2: DFQATT, SNEGSKA (reference sequence). This CDR3 contains 14 residues. The CDR3 nucleotides read TGCAGTGCTAGATCAGGGGTAGCTAATGAAAAACTGTTTTTT. Amino acids: CSARSGVANEKLFF.

This clonotype occurred many times. This chain uses TRBV20-1 with TRBJ2-5, with D possibly TRBD1 on 6 matching bases. The V gene's germline CDR1 is DFQATT and CDR2 SNEGSKA (reference sequence). V was clipped by 3 bases and J by 2 bases, with 16 bases between them. This CDR3 comprises 15 residues. The CDR3 is CSARSGQVPQETQYF. CDR3 bases: TGCAGTGCTAGGTCGGGACAAGTCCCGCAAGAGACCCAGTACTTC.

This clonotype was seen many times. The genes are TRBV3-1 and TRBJ2-7; TRBD1 agrees at 11 bases. The CDR3 covers 14 residues. Germline CDR1 LGHDT, CDR2 YNNKEL (reference sequence). V shed 1 base, J shed 6 bases, and the junction held 2 bases outside the gene matches. DNA for the CDR3: TGTGCCAGCAGCCAAGGGGGACAGGGGGGCGAGCAGTACTTC. It translates to CASSQGGQGGEQYF.

This clonotype showed up many times. The rearrangement links TRBV12-3 or TRBV12-4 to TRBJ1-5; D remains unclear. Between the trimmed V and J ends, which lost 4 bases and 1 base, there was a span of 11 bases. The CDR3 sequence is 15 residues long. The CDR3 nucleotides read TGTGCCAGCAGTTCCGGACCGGGGAGCAATCAGCCCCAGCATTTT. This translates into CASSSGPGSNQPQHF.

Many counts were recorded for this clonotype. CDR3 sequence (DNA): TGTGCCAGCAGACTCCGGGACATGAACACTGAAGCTTTCTTT. Its translation: CASRLRDMNTEAFF. V and J are TRBV5-5 and TRBJ1-1; TRBD1 is a possible D gene (6 bases). CDR1 is SGHKS, CDR2 YYEKEE, per germline (reference sequence). The V and J ends lost 5 bases and 0 bases respectively, with 11 bases between them. The CDR3 loop spans 14 amino acids.

Concerning this clonotype: A much larger clone differs from this one at a single base, so this may be a read error. The conserved phenylalanine or tryptophan normally closing the CDR3 is absent here, so this likely arose from a read error. The chain recombines TRBV7-8 with TRBJ2-1; 8 bases align to TRBD1. The CDR3 extends over 13 amino acids. Germline CDR1 SGHVS, CDR2 FQNEAQ. J was trimmed by 12 bases and V by 5 bases; bases with no gene match: 9. The CDR3 spells CASSARTGYGQFL. In nucleotides, the CDR3 is TGTGCCAGCAGCGCTAGGACAGGGTATGGGCAGTTCCTC.

This clonotype was seen repeatedly, ten times or more. The chain recombines TRBV5-1 with TRBJ2-7; 7 nucleotides match TRBD2. The J segment lost 3 bases and the V segment lost 2 bases, leaving 2 bases of the junction unmatched. The CDR3 runs 13 residues. Germline V gene lookup returns CDR1 SGHRS and CDR2 YFSETQ. The CDR3 sequence: CASSFGGGYEQYF. CDR3 bases: TGCGCCAGCAGCTTCGGCGGGGGCTACGAGCAGTACTTC.

This clonotype was detected ten times or more. The J gene is TRBJ2-3, the V gene TRBV5-1; maybe TRBD2 (5 bases). This CDR3 has 14 residues. Germline CDR1 is SGHRS and CDR2 is YFSETQ. Between the trimmed V and J ends, which lost 4 bases and 1 base, there was a span of 10 bases. CDR3 region: CASSPGSGTDTQYF. The CDR3 coding sequence is TGCGCCAGCAGCCCGGGGTCGGGCACAGATACGCAGTATTTT.

The chain joins TRBV5-1 to TRBJ1-6; D ambiguous. The CDR3 totals 16 residues. Trimming took off 0 bases at V and 3 bases at J, with 10 bases between the two ends. Germline V gives CDR1 SGHRS, CDR2 YFSETQ. CDR3 coding DNA: TGCGCCAGCAGCTTGGAGGCTGGAAACTATAATTCACCCCTCCACTTT. Amino acid sequence: CASSLEAGNYNSPLHF. Based on the CDR3 plus reference TRBV5-1 and TRBJ1-6, the full variable domain is KAGVTQTPRYLIKTRGQQVTLSCSPISGHRSVSWYQQTPGQGLQFLFEYFSETQRNKGNFPGRFSGRQFSNSRSEMNVSTLELGDSALYLCASSLEAGNYNSPLHFGNGTRLTVT.

This clonotype was detected many times. The chain has TRBV5-1 and TRBJ2-7; weak D call: TRBD1 (6 bases). V dropped 0 bases and J dropped 0 bases, with 13 bases sitting between them. The germline V gene has CDR1 SGHRS and CDR2 YFSETQ. The CDR3 extends over 16 amino acids. The DNA of the CDR3 is TGCGCCAGCAGCTTGGCAGGGACATACCTCTCCTACGAGCAGTACTTC. Amino acids: CASSLAGTYLSYEQYF. The variable domain in full, with the rest retrieved from reference TRBV5-1 and TRBJ2-7, is KAGVTQTPRYLIKTRGQQVTLSCSPISGHRSVSWYQQTPGQGLQFLFEYFSETQRNKGNFPGRFSGRQFSNSRSEMNVSTLELGDSALYLCASSLAGTYLSYEQYFGPGTRLTVT.

This clonotype was found many times. J is TRBJ1-2 and V is TRBV7-2; D is perhaps TRBD1 (5 bases). Germline V gene lookup returns CDR1 SGHTA and CDR2 FQGNSA. The CDR3 contains 17 residues. V dropped 1 base and J dropped 4 bases, with 19 bases sitting between them. The CDR3 spells CASSLDGTPQRSYGYTF. The CDR3 DNA is TGTGCCAGCAGCTTAGACGGGACTCCACAACGTAGCTATGGCTACACCTTC.

This clonotype was seen repeatedly, ten times or more. V is TRBV6-2 or TRBV6-3 and J is TRBJ1-1; 8 nucleotides align to TRBD1. V lost 4 bases to trimming and J lost 7 bases; unmatched junction nucleotides: 5. The CDR3 extends over 13 amino acids. The germline gives CDR1 MNHEY, CDR2 SVGEGT. The CDR3 bases are TGTGCCAGCAGTTCCCGGGACAGGATTGAAGCTTTCTTT. Its translation is CASSSRDRIEAFF.

This clonotype has a count of ten or more. In DNA, the CDR3 is TGCAGTGCTACAGAACAGGGAAGGAATTCACCCCTCCACTTT. It specifies CSATEQGRNSPLHF. The chain recombines TRBV20-1 with TRBJ1-6; tentatively, D is TRBD1 (6 bases). This CDR3 is 14 amino acids long. Trimming removed 4 bases from V and 7 bases from J, with 14 bases in between. Looked up from germline, CDR1 is DFQATT and CDR2 is SNEGSKA (reference sequence).

At least ten counts were recorded for this clonotype. The chain employs TRBV10-3 and TRBJ1-1; a weak D match, TRBD1 (5 bases). The V gene lost 2 bases and the J gene lost 4 bases, with 14 bases spanning the gap. The CDR3 consists of 15 residues. Per germline, CDR1 ENHRY and CDR2 SYGVKD. CDR3 sequence (DNA): TGTGCCATCAGTGAGGATTCAGGGATCGCCACTGAAGCTTTCTTT. Residues: CAISEDSGIATEAFF.

This clonotype was observed a few times. This sequence joins TRBV3-1 and TRBJ2-1, with a weak D call TRBD2 (7 bases). In germline, CDR1 is LGHDT, CDR2 YNNKEL (reference sequence). The CDR3 runs to 17 residues. Trimming took 0 bases from V and 8 from J, leaving 20 bases between them. Here the CDR3 reads CASSQEQAGAGTDEQFF. The CDR3 DNA reads TGTGCCAGCAGCCAAGAGCAGGCGGGGGCGGGCACGGATGAGCAGTTCTTC.

This clonotype was detected ten times or more. The rearrangement joins TRBV3-1 to TRBJ2-3; D possibly uses TRBD1 or TRBD2 (5 bases each). V lost 1 base and J 5 bases, leaving 10 bases between the germline ends. The CDR3 is 14 amino acids. CDR1 and CDR2 from the germline V gene are LGHDT and YNNKEL (reference sequence). The CDR3 region has the DNA TGTGCCAGCAGCCAAGGGGGGAGCGGAGATACGCAGTATTTT. Translating gives CASSQGGSGDTQYF.

This clonotype was recorded at least ten times. The chain employs TRBV27 and TRBJ1-1, with D possibly being TRBD1 (5 bases). Germline-derived CDR1 and CDR2 are MNHEY and SMNVEV (reference sequence). CDR3 length equals 12 residues. V was trimmed by 5 bases and J by 6 bases, leaving 10 bases between them. The CDR3 reads CASSPRGSEAFF. CDR3 DNA sequence: TGTGCCAGCAGTCCCCGGGGCTCTGAAGCTTTCTTT.

This clonotype was found a few times. The chain combines TRBV7-2 with TRBJ2-3; TRBD2 matches at 15 bases. The V segment lost 5 bases and the J segment 2 bases; nucleotides outside the gene matches: 11. The CDR3 runs to 19 residues. Germline V gene lookup returns CDR1 SGHTA and CDR2 FQGNSA. The CDR3 reads CASSTGTSGRTAATDTQYF. The DNA for the CDR3 is TGTGCCAGCAGCACCGGGACTAGCGGGAGGACGGCGGCCACAGATACGCAGTATTTT.

This clonotype was observed at least ten times. V usage is TRBV27 and J usage is TRBJ1-1; D is possibly TRBD1 (5 bases). Germline loops: CDR1 MNHEY, CDR2 SMNVEV (reference sequence). The V end lost 2 bases, the J end lost 7 bases, and 11 bases lay between the germline ends. The CDR3 is 13 amino acids. In nucleotides, the CDR3 is TGTGCCAGCAGTTTACCAGGGAGGGTTGAAGCTTTCTTT. Encoded protein: CASSLPGRVEAFF.

This clonotype came up many times. The chain carries TRBV7-9 and TRBJ2-7; weak D call: TRBD2 (5 bases). CDR1 SEHNR and CDR2 FQNEAQ come from the germline V gene (reference sequence). The V end lost 7 bases, the J end lost 1 base, and 14 bases lay between the germline ends. This CDR3 has 14 amino acids. The CDR3 DNA follows: TGTGCCAGCACCCTAGCTGGCTATTCCTACGAGCAGTACTTC. Its translation is CASTLAGYSYEQYF.

Many counts were recorded for this clonotype. This chain links TRBV24-1 with TRBJ2-5; unclear D gene. Germline V gives CDR1 KGHDR, CDR2 SFDVKD. Trimming shortened V by 0 bases and J by 5 bases, and 6 bases separated the two germline ends. The CDR3 contains 13 residues. The CDR3: CATSDLLFETQYF. The CDR3 DNA follows: TGTGCCACCAGTGATTTGCTGTTTGAGACCCAGTACTTC.

There are many counts of this clonotype. The chain has TRBV27 and TRBJ1-2; TRBD1 matches 7 bases. V gave up 6 bases and J gave up 5 bases; unmatched junction bases: 9. The germline gives CDR1 MNHEY, CDR2 SMNVEV (reference sequence). The CDR3 loop spans 14 amino acids. CDR3 region: CASRHRDSPYGYTF. For the CDR3, the DNA is TGTGCCAGCAGACACCGGGACAGCCCATATGGCTACACCTTC.

This clonotype was seen ten or more times. This chain joins TRBV5-1 and TRBJ2-3; 8 bases match TRBD1. With 2 bases clipped from V and 2 bases from J, the junction kept 7 bases outside the gene matches. CDR1 and CDR2 from the germline V gene are SGHRS and YFSETQ. CDR3 size: 16 residues. CDR3 sequence (DNA): TGCGCCAGCAGCTTAGGGACAGGCTCTACCACAGATACGCAGTATTTT. Translated, it gives CASSLGTGSTTDTQYF.

Many counts were recorded for this clonotype. The V and J genes are TRBV7-9 and TRBJ1-5; 7 nucleotides line up with TRBD1. Germline CDR1 SEHNR, CDR2 FQNEAQ (reference sequence). V was clipped by 1 base and J by 3 bases; unmatched bases: 3. The CDR3 is made up of 15 amino acids. CDR3 loop: CASSLEQGNNQPQHF. Written as DNA, the CDR3 is TGTGCCAGCAGCTTAGAACAGGGGAACAATCAGCCCCAGCATTTT.

This clonotype was counted at least ten times. The V and J genes are TRBV5-1 and TRBJ2-1; 7 bases align to TRBD2. Germline CDR1 is SGHRS and CDR2 is YFSETQ. The ends lost 6 bases at V and 2 bases at J; junction bases unmatched: 8. The CDR3 covers 15 residues. CDR3 sequence reads: CASTPGAGAYNEQFF. For the CDR3, the DNA is TGCGCCAGCACCCCGGGCGCGGGGGCCTACAATGAGCAGTTCTTC.